Included here is one T cell receptor beta chain sequence, with context. Assay: immunoSEQ multiplex PCR; the TCRdb copy retains only in-frame clones and omits some. Counted here are nearly 250,000 clones, about 80% occurring once; the ten biggest clones make up approximately 1.9%. The data were taken from a study of blood T cell repertoires in COVID-19. Sequences were obtained from peripheral blood. This TCR was recovered from a woman of 80 years or more with acute or convalescent COVID-19.

In nucleotides, the CDR3 is TGTGCCAGTAGTATCCGACTAGCGGGAGGGGGCTCCTACAATGAGCAGTTCTTC. This codes for CASSIRLAGGGSYNEQFF. The V and J genes are TRBV19 and TRBJ2-1, with 14 bases matching TRBD2. CDR1 is LNHDA, CDR2 SQIVND, per germline (reference sequence). The CDR3 sequence is 18 residues long. V was pared by 3 bases and J by 0 bases, with 4 bases of the junction left unmatched.